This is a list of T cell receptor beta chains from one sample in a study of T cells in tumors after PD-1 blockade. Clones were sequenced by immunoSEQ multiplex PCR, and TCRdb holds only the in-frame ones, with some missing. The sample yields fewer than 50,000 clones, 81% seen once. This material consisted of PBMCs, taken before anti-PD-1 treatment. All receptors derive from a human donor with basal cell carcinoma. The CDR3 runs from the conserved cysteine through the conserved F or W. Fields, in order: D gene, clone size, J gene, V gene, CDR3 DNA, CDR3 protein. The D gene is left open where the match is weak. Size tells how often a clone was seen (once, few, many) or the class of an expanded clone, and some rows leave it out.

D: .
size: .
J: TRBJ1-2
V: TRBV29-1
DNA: TGCAGCGTTGAAGGACTGACTGCCGGACGAGGCTACACCTTC
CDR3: CSVEGLTAGRGYTF

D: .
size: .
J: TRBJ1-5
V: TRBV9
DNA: TGTGCCAGCAGCGCCCGGGGGGGGGAGAGGGAGCCCCAGCATTTT
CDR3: CASSARGGEREPQHF

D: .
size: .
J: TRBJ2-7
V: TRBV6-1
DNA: TGTGCCAGCAGTGACCCTGGCTACGAGCAGTACTTC
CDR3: CASSDPGYEQYF

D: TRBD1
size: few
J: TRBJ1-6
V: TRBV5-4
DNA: TGTGCCAGCAGCTCGGGCGACAGGGGATTTTCACCCCTCCACTTT
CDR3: CASSSGDRGFSPLHF

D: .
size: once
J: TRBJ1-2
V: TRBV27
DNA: TGTGCCAGCAGTTCGGGGGGAGGGGTCTATGGCTACACCTTC
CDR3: CASSSGGGVYGYTF

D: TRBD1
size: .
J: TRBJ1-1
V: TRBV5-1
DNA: TGCGCCAGCAGCCCAGGGACAGGGGGGAACACTGAAGCTTTCTTT
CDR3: CASSPGTGGNTEAFF

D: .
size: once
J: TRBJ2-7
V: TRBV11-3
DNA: TGTGCCAGCAGCTTGGGGGGGACAACGAGATCCTACGAGCAGTACTTC
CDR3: CASSLGGTTRSYEQYF

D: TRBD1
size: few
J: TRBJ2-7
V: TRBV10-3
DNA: TGTGCCATCGGGATGACAGGGGGAGGAGAGCAGTACTTC
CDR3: CAIGMTGGGEQYF

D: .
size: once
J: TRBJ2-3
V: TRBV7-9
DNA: TGTGCCAGCAGCGTCTCGGGACTGCGCACAGATACGCAGTATTTT
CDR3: CASSVSGLRTDTQYF

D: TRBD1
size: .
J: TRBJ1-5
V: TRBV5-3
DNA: TGTGCCAGAAGCTTCCGGGACAGGGGACCTAATAGCAATCAGCCCCAGCATTTT
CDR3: CARSFRDRGPNSNQPQHF

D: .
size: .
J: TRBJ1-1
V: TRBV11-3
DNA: TGTGCCAGCAGCCAAGACACGGGTGGTGAAGCTTTCTTT
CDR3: CASSQDTGGEAFF

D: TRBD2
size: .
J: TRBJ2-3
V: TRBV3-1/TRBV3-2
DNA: TGTGCCAGTGGACTAGCGGGGGGGCCTCTCACAGATACGCAGTATTTT
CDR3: CASGLAGGPLTDTQYF

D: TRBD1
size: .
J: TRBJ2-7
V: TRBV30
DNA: TGTGCCTGGAGGTGGACAGGGTCCAGGAACGAGCAGTACTTC
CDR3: CAWRWTGSRNEQYF

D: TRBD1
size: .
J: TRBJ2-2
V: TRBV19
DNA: TGTGCCAGTAGGTGGGACAGCTTGACCGGGGAGCTGTTTTTT
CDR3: CASRWDSLTGELFF

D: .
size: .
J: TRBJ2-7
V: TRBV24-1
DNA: TGTGCCACCAGTGATCGGGGACGCGAGCAGTACTTC
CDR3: CATSDRGREQYF

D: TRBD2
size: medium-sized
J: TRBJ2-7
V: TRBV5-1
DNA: TGCGCCAGCAGCTTAGGGACTAGCGTCAACGAGCAGTACTTC
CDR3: CASSLGTSVNEQYF

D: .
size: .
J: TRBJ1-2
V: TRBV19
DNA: TGTGCCAGTAGTAGCCTTGTAGGGGCGGGTGGCTACACCTTC
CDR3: CASSSLVGAGGYTF

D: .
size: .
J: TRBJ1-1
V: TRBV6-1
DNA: TGTGCCAGCCGTGACGGTCTGAACACTGAAGCTTTCTTT
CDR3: CASRDGLNTEAFF

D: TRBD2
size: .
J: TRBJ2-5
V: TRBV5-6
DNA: TGTGCCAGCAGACCAGCGGGGGGGCCAAAGACCCAGTACTTC
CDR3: CASRPAGGPKTQYF

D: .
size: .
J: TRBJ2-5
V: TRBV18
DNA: TGTGCCAGCTCACCACCATGGGGGCAAGAGACCCAGTACTTC
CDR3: CASSPPWGQETQYF

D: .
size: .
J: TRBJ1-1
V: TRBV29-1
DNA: TGCAGCGTTACACAGGGACTGAACACTGAAGCTTTCTTT
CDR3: CSVTQGLNTEAFF

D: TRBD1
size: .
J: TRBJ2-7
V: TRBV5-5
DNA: TGTGCCAGCAGGGTCCAGACAGGGCCGTCCTACGAGCAGTACTTC
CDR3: CASRVQTGPSYEQYF

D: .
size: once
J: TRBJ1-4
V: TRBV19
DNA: TGTGCCAGTAGTATAGGCGCGGACAATGAAAAACTGTTTTTT
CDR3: CASSIGADNEKLFF

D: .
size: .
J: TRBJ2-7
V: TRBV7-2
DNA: TGTGCCAGCAGCAAGAACTACGAGCAGTACTTC
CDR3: CASSKNYEQYF

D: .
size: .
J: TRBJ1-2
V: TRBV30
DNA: TGTGCCTGGAGTTCTGGACCTACTGTGGGCTACACCTTC
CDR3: CAWSSGPTVGYTF

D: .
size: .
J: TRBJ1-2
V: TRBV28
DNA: TGTGCCAGCAGGCAAGGATATGGCTACACCTTC
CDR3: CASRQGYGYTF